Below, 28 T cell receptor delta chains from the same sample are listed, as sequenced in a study of gamma-delta chains in newborns, infants, children. With CATT, TCRdb re-called clones from the reads. The sample comprises fewer than 12,000 delta-chain clones, roughly 9% of which are singletons, and over 7.5% rests with the top ten. The sequencing input was blood. These receptors were obtained from a child who was a newborn, infant or young child, either healthy, febrile or measles-vaccinated (not recorded which).

This clone turned up a few times. The chain links TRDV2 to TRDJ1; a possible D gene is TRDD3 (6 bases). V was shortened by 0 bases and J by 0 bases, with 13 bases between the two germline ends. Germline values: CDR1 GEAIGNYY, CDR2 EKD. CDR3 size: 16 residues. CDR3: CACDTLGIGYTDKLIF. DNA of the CDR3: TGTGCCTGTGACACCCTGGGGATTGGGTACACCGATAAACTCATCTTT.

The J gene is TRDJ1, the V gene TRDV1; D unclear. V gave up 4 bases and J gave up 0 bases, with 12 bases separating them. The germline CDR1 and CDR2 sequences are TSWWSYY and QGS. This CDR3 contains 15 residues. The CDR3 loop is CALGAAEGYTDKLIF. Here the CDR3 DNA reads TGTGCTCTTGGGGCTGCCGAGGGGTACACCGATAAACTCATCTTT.

This clone was counted between two and nine times. The sample has other DNA sequences that encode this CDR3 too. This chain connects TRDV2 to TRDJ3; TRDD3 aligns across 7 bases. In germline, CDR1 is GEAIGNYY, CDR2 EKD. The CDR3 spans 19 residues. J was trimmed by 0 bases and V by 0 bases; bases with no gene match: 7. The CDR3 sequence: CACDTAGGSSSWDTRQMFF. The DNA for the CDR3 is TGTGCCTGTGACACCGCTGGGGGCTCCAGCTCCTGGGACACCCGACAGATGTTTTTC.

This clone appeared a few times. The rearrangement links TRDV2 to TRDJ1; 9 nucleotides line up with TRDD3. CDR1 and CDR2 (germline): GEAIGNYY, EKD. This CDR3 is 21 amino acids long. The V segment lost 1 base and the J segment 0 bases; nucleotides outside the gene matches: 20. CDR3 region: CACDTLLGETNPPEYTDKLIF. The CDR3 nucleotides are TGTGCCTGTGACACTCTACTGGGGGAGACGAATCCTCCGGAGTACACCGATAAACTCATCTTT.

This clone is judged medium-sized. A much larger clonotype is one base distant, so this may be a read error. Other DNA sequences from this sample encode an identical CDR3 as well. V is TRDV2 and J is TRDJ3; 8 bases agree with TRDD3. CDR1 and CDR2 (germline): GEAIGNYY, EKD. With V trimmed by 0 bases and J by 0 bases, 6 bases remained unmatched. This CDR3 has 19 residues. The CDR3 spells CACDTVLGVSSWDTRQMFF. As DNA, the CDR3 is TGTGCCTGTGACACCGTACTGGGGGTGAGCTCCTGGGACACCCGACAGATGTTTTTC.

This clone came up a few times. This may be a read error, as it is one base from a much larger clone. Other nucleotide sequences in the sample specify the same CDR3. The chain links TRDV2 to TRDJ1; 7 positions agree with TRDD3. The V and J ends lost 3 bases and 0 bases, in that order; junction bases with no gene match: 6. Germline V lookup: CDR1 GEAIGNYY, CDR2 EKD. The CDR3 runs 15 residues. This chain's CDR3 is CACDSLGEYTDKLIF. CDR3 in DNA: TGTGCCTGTGACTCCTTGGGGGAGTACACCGATAAACTCATCTTT.

The J gene is TRDJ1, the V gene TRDV2; 13 bases map to TRDD3. Germline assignment: CDR1 GEAIGNYY and CDR2 EKD. The CDR3 totals 16 residues. The V segment lost 3 bases and the J segment 0 bases; nucleotides outside the gene matches: 3. The CDR3 here is CACDRLGDTHTDKLIF. DNA for the CDR3: TGTGCCTGTGACCGACTGGGGGATACGCACACCGATAAACTCATCTTT.

This clone was recorded a few times. V and J are TRDV2 and TRDJ1; D is uncertain. This CDR3 region has 14 residues. V lost 3 bases and J 1 base, leaving 11 bases between the germline ends. Germline CDR1 reads GEAIGNYY; CDR2 reads EKD. The CDR3 protein is CACDFVLLTDKLIF. The CDR3 DNA reads TGTGCCTGTGACTTTGTACTGCTCACCGATAAACTCATCTTT.

Regarding this clone: A much larger clone differs by one base, so this may be a read error. The gene calls are TRDV1 and TRDJ1, with D possibly TRDD2 on 9 matching bases. Trimming took 7 bases from V and 1 from J, leaving 40 bases between them. This CDR3 is 23 amino acids long. Germline V gene data show CDR1 as TSWWSYY and CDR2 as QGS. Here the CDR3 DNA reads TGTGCTCTTGATAAAGGGGGGCCTTCCTACCCATCTGGGGGAAACCCGTGCACCGATAAACTCATCTTT. It specifies CALDKGGPSYPSGGNPCTDKLIF.

The chain combines TRDV2 with TRDJ1; 10 bases match TRDD3. Germline V gene data show CDR1 as GEAIGNYY and CDR2 as EKD. This CDR3 region has 21 residues. With V trimmed by 0 bases and J by 0 bases, 18 bases remained unmatched. In DNA, the CDR3 is TGTGCCTGTGACACCGTCTCCACAGGGGGATACGCCCAAAAGTACACCGATAAACTCATCTTT. Translating it yields CACDTVSTGGYAQKYTDKLIF.

A few counts support this clone. The CDR3 bases are TGTGCCTGTGACAACGGCAACTCACTGGGGGACCTAAAGAATAAACTCATCTTT. Translation gives CACDNGNSLGDLKNKLIF. The chain recombines TRDV2 with TRDJ1; 9 nucleotides match TRDD3. This CDR3 is 18 amino acids long. The germline gives CDR1 GEAIGNYY, CDR2 EKD. Losses at the gene ends were 2 bases for V and 6 bases for J; bases not matched to a gene: 18.

The chain uses TRDV3 and TRDJ1; 8 bases line up with TRDD3. CDR1 and CDR2 from the germline V gene are TVYSNPD and GDNSRS (reference sequence). The J segment lost 0 bases and the V segment lost 4 bases, leaving 13 bases of the junction unmatched. The CDR3 runs to 16 residues. In DNA form, the CDR3 reads TGTGCCTCCGTACGGTCGACTGGGGGGTACACCGATAAACTCATCTTT. Amino acids: CASVRSTGGYTDKLIF.

This clone was detected only a few times. The same CDR3 can be traced to other DNA sequences in this sample. This chain joins TRDV2 and TRDJ3, with 13 nucleotides matching TRDD3. Germline CDR1 reads GEAIGNYY; CDR2 reads EKD. This CDR3 is 19 amino acids long. V was clipped by 3 bases and J by 2 bases; unmatched bases: 6. CDR3 amino acids: CACDSTGGYGAWDTRQMFF. Here the CDR3 DNA reads TGTGCCTGTGACTCTACTGGGGGATACGGAGCCTGGGACACCCGACAGATGTTTTTC.

This clone was seen a few times. V is TRDV2 and J is TRDJ1; 11 bases fit TRDD3. The germline V gene has CDR1 GEAIGNYY and CDR2 EKD. J was trimmed by 2 bases and V by 2 bases; bases with no gene match: 6. CDR3 length: 16 residues. CDR3 nucleotides: TGTGCCTGTGACAACCTGGGGGATACAAGGACCGATAAACTCATCTTT. Amino acids: CACDNLGDTRTDKLIF.

This clone showed up just a few times. The chain uses TRDV3 and TRDJ2, with 8 positions matching TRDD3. CDR3 size: 17 residues. CDR1 is TVYSNPD and CDR2 is GDNSRS in the germline V gene (reference sequence). V trimming: 1 base; J trimming: 0 bases; junction bases outside the gene matches: 10. The CDR3 loop is CAFKRTGGSALTAQLFF. The CDR3 DNA sequence: TGTGCCTTTAAACGTACTGGGGGTTCCGCTTTGACAGCACAACTCTTCTTT.

This clone was detected a few times. A much bigger clone sits one base away, suggesting this may be a read error. Other nucleotide sequences in the sample specify the same CDR3. The chain is built from TRDV2 and TRDJ2; TRDD3 aligns across 8 bases. This CDR3 has 15 amino acids. The germline V gene encodes CDR1 GEAIGNYY and CDR2 EKD. The CDR3: CACDILGALTAQLFF. The CDR3 region has the DNA TGTGCCTGTGACATACTGGGGGCTTTGACAGCGCAACTCTTCTTT.

This chain joins TRDV2 and TRDJ1, with 8 bases lining up with TRDD3. V lost 3 bases to trimming and J lost 1 base; unmatched junction nucleotides: 9. The CDR3 runs 16 residues. From germline, CDR1 is GEAIGNYY and CDR2 EKD. The DNA for the CDR3 is TGTGCCTGTGACTCGGTACTGGGGGCGGGCACCGATAAACTCATCTTT. This translates into CACDSVLGAGTDKLIF.

By frequency in the sample, this clone is medium-sized. At the DNA level, this CDR3 is encoded by other sequences in the same sample as well. V gene TRDV2 combines with J gene TRDJ3, with 12 nucleotides matching TRDD3. This CDR3 is built from 19 residues. Germline V gene lookup returns CDR1 GEAIGNYY and CDR2 EKD. The junction had 3 bases not matched to a gene; V was cut back by 0 bases and J by 1 base. CDR3 amino acids: CACDTVLGDTSWDTRQMFF. CDR3 coding DNA: TGTGCCTGTGACACCGTACTGGGGGATACATCCTGGGACACCCGACAGATGTTTTTC.

Regarding this clone: Other nucleotide sequences in the sample specify the same CDR3. The chain links TRDV2 to TRDJ1, with 11 bases fitting TRDD3. This CDR3 has 17 residues. Germline values: CDR1 GEAIGNYY, CDR2 EKD. V shed 1 base, J shed 0 bases, and the junction held 6 bases outside the gene matches. CDR3 sequence reads: CACDTLLGDRNTDKLIF. The CDR3 DNA sequence: TGTGCCTGTGACACGTTACTGGGGGATAGGAACACCGATAAACTCATCTTT.

This clone has a handful of counts. The chain has TRDV2 and TRDJ1, with 7 nucleotides matching TRDD3. V lost 3 bases and J lost 3; bases outside the gene matches: 6. The CDR3 is 14 residues long. The germline CDR1 and CDR2 sequences are GEAIGNYY and EKD. For the CDR3, the DNA is TGTGCCTGTGACCGTCTGGGGGGTCCCGATAAACTCATCTTT. The encoded protein is CACDRLGGPDKLIF.

This clone rates as medium-sized. The chain couples TRDV2 to TRDJ1; 9 nucleotides line up with TRDD3. The CDR3 has 14 amino acids. The germline V gene encodes CDR1 GEAIGNYY and CDR2 EKD. Trimming took 0 bases from V and 3 from J; bases not matched to a gene: 1. Here the CDR3 DNA reads TGTGCCTGTGACACCTGGGGATACGCCGATAAACTCATCTTT. Its protein product is CACDTWGYADKLIF.

This clone is judged medium-sized. The chain employs TRDV2 and TRDJ3; 9 nucleotides match TRDD3. The V segment lost 1 base and the J segment 7 bases; nucleotides outside the gene matches: 7. The CDR3 has 17 residues. Germline V gene lookup returns CDR1 GEAIGNYY and CDR2 EKD. The CDR3 spells CACDTAGGLVDTRQMFF. The DNA of the CDR3 is TGTGCCTGTGACACGGCTGGGGGATTGGTAGACACCCGACAGATGTTTTTC.

This clone was observed a handful of times. This rearrangement joins TRDV1 to TRDJ1; 9 nucleotides line up with TRDD3. Unmatched junction bases numbered 19, after V lost 2 bases and J lost 0 bases. There are 21 residues in the CDR3. Germline CDR1 reads TSWWSYY; CDR2 reads QGS. The CDR3 bases are TGTGCTCTTGGGGAAGGTAACTTCGCAATTGTACTGGGGGACTACACCGATAAACTCATCTTT. It codes for CALGEGNFAIVLGDYTDKLIF.

The chain combines TRDV2 with TRDJ1; 9 positions match TRDD3. Germline CDR1 reads GEAIGNYY; CDR2 reads EKD. CDR3 length: 20 residues. With 0 bases clipped from V and 0 bases from J, the junction kept 16 bases outside the gene matches. CDR3 coding DNA: TGTGCCTGTGACACCATAGGTTCGGGGATACGCGGTCCAAACACCGATAAACTCATCTTT. It is translated as CACDTIGSGIRGPNTDKLIF.

The chain couples TRDV1 to TRDJ1; 12 bases align to TRDD3. CDR3 length: 23 amino acids. Unmatched junction bases numbered 23, after V lost 3 bases and J lost 0 bases. Germline lookup yields CDR1 TSWWSYY and CDR2 QGS. The CDR3 DNA sequence: TGTGCTCTTGGGGATCTCAGTCCCTCCATGGCCCACTGGGGGATACCAGACACCGATAAACTCATCTTT. This translates into CALGDLSPSMAHWGIPDTDKLIF.

This clone has only one observation. J gene TRDJ3 was identified, but the V gene was not called; the table's D call, TRDD3, has no DNA check behind it. CDR3 size: 21 residues. CDR3 region: CARDTVTGGYASSWDTRQMFF. The DNA of the CDR3 is TGTGCCCGTGACACCGTTACTGGGGGATACGCGAGCTCCTGGGACACCCGACAGATGTTTTTC.

This clone turned up a few times. This sequence may be a read error, since a much larger clone differs from it by one base. The rearrangement joins TRDV2 to TRDJ1; 7 nucleotides agree with TRDD3. Germline CDR1 is GEAIGNYY and CDR2 is EKD. CDR3 length: 20 residues. In DNA, the CDR3 is TGTGCCTGTGGCACCCTATTTGACGTGGTACTGGGGAACAATACCGATAAACTCATCTTT. The encoded protein is CACGTLFDVVLGNNTDKLIF.

This clone was counted only a few times. Other DNA sequences in the sample encode the same CDR3. The CDR3, as DNA: TGTGCCTGTGACACATTACTGGGGGACTCCTGGGACACCCGACAGATGTTTTTC. Its protein product is CACDTLLGDSWDTRQMFF. This chain links TRDV2 with TRDJ3, with 9 bases identical to TRDD3. V lost 1 base, J lost 0 bases, and 3 bases stayed unmatched. This CDR3 has 18 residues. CDR1 is GEAIGNYY and CDR2 is EKD in the germline V gene.